The clone carrying this TCR beta chain was recorded many times. The target antigen is unknown. A single record per CDR3 protein comes from TCRdb applying MiXCR to the reads. The sample comprises more than 250,000 distinct CDR3 sequences, around 13% of which are singletons, and 8.8% rests with the top ten. This sample was included in a study of T cell repertoires in cytomegalovirus infection. Study context: Shared public TCR beta signatures pointed to both CMV infection and a matching HLA type. Study-wide points: Pooled public TCR beta family frequency picked out CMV carriers with the relevant HLA. HLA-C-restricted CMV-specific TCR beta clonotypes were dominant in the ex vivo response.

From germline, CDR1 is MNHEY and CDR2 SVGAGI. V was pared by 0 bases and J by 2 bases, with 4 bases of the junction left unmatched. The CDR3 covers 16 residues. J is TRBJ2-7 and V is TRBV6-5; TRBD2 matches 10 bases. The sequence was obtained from a human donor in good health (CMV status not recorded). Some clones in this sample may be carry-over from other donors' samples. Sequencing was carried out using PBMCs. Here the CDR3 reads CASSYSRTSGAYEQYF. CDR3 bases: TGTGCCAGCAGTTACTCGAGGACTAGCGGAGCCTACGAGCAGTACTTC.